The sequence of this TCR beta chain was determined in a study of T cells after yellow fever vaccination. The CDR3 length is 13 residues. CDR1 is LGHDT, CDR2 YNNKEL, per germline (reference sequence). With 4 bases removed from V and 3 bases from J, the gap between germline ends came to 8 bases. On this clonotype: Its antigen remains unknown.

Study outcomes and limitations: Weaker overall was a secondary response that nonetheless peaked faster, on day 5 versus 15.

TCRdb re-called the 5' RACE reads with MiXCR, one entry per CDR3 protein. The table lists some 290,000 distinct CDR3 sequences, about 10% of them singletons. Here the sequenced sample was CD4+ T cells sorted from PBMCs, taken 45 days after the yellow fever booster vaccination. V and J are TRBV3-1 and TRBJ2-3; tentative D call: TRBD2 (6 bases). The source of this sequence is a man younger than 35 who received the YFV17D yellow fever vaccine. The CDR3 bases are TGTGCCAGCAGCCCGGGAGTTACAGATACGCAGTATTTT. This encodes CASSPGVTDTQYF.